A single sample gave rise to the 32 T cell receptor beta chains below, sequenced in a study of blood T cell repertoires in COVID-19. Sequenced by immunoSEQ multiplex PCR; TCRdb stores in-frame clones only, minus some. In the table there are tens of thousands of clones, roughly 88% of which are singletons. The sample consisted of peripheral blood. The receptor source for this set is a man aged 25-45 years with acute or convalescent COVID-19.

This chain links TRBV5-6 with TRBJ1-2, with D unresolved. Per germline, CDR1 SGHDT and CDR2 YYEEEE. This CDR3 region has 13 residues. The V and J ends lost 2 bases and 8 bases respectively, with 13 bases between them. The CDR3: CASSLGGRGGYTF. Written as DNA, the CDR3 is TGTGCCAGCAGCTTAGGAGGGAGAGGCGGCTACACCTTC.

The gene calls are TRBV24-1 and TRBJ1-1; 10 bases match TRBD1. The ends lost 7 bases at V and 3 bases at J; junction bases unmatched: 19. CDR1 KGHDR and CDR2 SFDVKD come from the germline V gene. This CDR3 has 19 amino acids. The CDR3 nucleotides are TGTGCCACCAGCAACACCCACTTAGACAGGGGGCGAATCCACACTGAAGCTTTCTTT. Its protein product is CATSNTHLDRGRIHTEAFF.

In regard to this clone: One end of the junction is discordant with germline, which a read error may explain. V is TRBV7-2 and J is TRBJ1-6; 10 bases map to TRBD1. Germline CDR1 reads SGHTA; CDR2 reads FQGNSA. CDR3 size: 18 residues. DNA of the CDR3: TGTGCCAACAGCCCCCGGCAGGGGGGGGACAGGGGTAGTTCACCCCTCCACTTT. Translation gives CANSPRQGGDRGSSPLHF.

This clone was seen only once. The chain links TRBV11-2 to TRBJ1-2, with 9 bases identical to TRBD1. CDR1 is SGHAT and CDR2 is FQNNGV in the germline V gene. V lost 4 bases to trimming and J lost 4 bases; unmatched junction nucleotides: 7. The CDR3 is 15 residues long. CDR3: CASSSNRGRVYGYTF. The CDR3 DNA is TGTGCCAGCAGCTCGAACAGGGGGCGGGTCTATGGCTACACCTTC.

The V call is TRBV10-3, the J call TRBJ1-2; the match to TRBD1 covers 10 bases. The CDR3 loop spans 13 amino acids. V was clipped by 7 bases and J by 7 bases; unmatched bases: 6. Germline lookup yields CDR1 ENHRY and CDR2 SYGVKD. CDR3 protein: CAIKRQGARGYTF. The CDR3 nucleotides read TGTGCCATCAAGCGACAGGGGGCGCGTGGCTACACCTTC.

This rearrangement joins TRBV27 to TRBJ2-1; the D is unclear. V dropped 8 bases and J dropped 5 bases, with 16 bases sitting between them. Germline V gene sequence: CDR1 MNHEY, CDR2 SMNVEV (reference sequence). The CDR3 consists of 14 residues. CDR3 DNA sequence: TGTGCCAGCGCAGTGAACTATCTTAACAATGAGCAGTTCTTC. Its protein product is CASAVNYLNNEQFF.

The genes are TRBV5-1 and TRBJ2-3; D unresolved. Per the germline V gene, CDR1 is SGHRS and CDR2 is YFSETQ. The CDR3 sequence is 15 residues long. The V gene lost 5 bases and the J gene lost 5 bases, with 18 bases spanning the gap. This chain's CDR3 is CASRVWSSALDTQYF. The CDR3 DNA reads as TGCGCCAGCAGGGTCTGGAGCTCTGCTCTAGATACGCAGTATTTT.

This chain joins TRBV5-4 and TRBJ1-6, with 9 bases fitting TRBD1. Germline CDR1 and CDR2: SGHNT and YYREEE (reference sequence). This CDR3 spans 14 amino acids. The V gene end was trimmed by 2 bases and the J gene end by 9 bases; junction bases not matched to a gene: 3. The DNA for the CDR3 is TGTGCCAGCAGCTTCGGACAGGGGAGTTCACCCCTCCACTTT. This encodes CASSFGQGSSPLHF.

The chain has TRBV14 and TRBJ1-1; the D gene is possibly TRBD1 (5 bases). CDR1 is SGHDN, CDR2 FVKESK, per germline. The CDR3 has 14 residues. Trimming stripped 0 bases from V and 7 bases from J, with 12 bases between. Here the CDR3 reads CASSQERGRSEAFF. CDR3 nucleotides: TGTGCCAGCAGCCAAGAAAGGGGCAGGAGTGAAGCTTTCTTT.

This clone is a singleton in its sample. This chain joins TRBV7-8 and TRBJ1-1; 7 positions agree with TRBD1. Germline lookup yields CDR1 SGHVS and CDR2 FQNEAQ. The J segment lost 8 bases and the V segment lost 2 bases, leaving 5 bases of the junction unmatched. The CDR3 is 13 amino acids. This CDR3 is CASSLTGTVEAFF. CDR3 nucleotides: TGTGCCAGCAGCTTAACCGGGACAGTCGAAGCTTTCTTT.

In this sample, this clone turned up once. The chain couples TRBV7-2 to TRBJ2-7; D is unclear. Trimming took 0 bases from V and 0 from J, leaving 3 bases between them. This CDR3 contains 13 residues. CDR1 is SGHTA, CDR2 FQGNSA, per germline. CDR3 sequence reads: CASSLAGSYEQYV. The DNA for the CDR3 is TGTGCCAGCAGCTTAGCCGGCTCCTACGAGCAGTACGTC.

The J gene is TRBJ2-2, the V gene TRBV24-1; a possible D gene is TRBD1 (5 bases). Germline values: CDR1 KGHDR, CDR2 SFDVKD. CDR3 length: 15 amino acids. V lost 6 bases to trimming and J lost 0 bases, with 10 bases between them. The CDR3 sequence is CATSNRFANTGELFF. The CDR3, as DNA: TGTGCCACCAGTAACAGGTTCGCGAACACCGGGGAGCTGTTTTTT.

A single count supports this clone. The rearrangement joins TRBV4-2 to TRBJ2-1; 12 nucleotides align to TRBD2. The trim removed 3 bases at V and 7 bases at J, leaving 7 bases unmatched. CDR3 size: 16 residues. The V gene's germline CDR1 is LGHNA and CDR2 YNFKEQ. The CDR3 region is CASSHWTSGTANEQFF. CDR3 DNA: TGTGCCAGCAGCCATTGGACTAGCGGGACGGCGAATGAGCAGTTCTTC.

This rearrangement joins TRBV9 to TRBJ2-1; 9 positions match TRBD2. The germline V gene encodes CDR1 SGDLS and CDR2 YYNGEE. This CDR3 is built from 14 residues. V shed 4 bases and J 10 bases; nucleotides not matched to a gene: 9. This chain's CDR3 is CASSTLAGVNEQFF. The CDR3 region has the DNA TGTGCCAGCAGCACCTTAGCGGGAGTAAACGAGCAGTTCTTC.

The CDR3 DNA sequence: TGTGCCAGCAGGCGGGACAGGAGGAACACTGAAGCTTTCTTT. Residues: CASRRDRRNTEAFF. This rearrangement joins TRBV5-6 to TRBJ1-1, with 8 bases that match TRBD1. The CDR3 contains 14 residues. CDR1 SGHDT and CDR2 YYEEEE come from the germline V gene. J lost 1 base, V lost 5 bases, and 4 bases had no gene match.

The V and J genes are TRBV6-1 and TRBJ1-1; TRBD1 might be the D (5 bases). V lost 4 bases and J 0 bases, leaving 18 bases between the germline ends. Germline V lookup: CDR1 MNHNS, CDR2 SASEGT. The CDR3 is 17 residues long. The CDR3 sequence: CASSGPNRKGMNTEAFF. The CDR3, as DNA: TGTGCCAGCAGTGGACCCAACAGGAAAGGGATGAACACTGAAGCTTTCTTT.

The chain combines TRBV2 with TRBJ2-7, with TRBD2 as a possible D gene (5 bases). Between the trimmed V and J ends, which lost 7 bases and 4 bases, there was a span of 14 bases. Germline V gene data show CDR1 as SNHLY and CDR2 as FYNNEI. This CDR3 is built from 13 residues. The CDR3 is CASTPTRTYEQYF. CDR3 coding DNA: TGTGCCAGCACTCCGACCAGGACTTACGAGCAGTACTTC.

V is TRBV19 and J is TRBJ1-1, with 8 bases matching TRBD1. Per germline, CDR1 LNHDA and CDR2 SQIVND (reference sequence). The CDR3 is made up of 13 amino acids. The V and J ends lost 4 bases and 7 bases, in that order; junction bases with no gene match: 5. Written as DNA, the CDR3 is TGTGCCAGTAGTAACCAGGGGGCGGGTGAAGCTTTCTTT. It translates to CASSNQGAGEAFF.

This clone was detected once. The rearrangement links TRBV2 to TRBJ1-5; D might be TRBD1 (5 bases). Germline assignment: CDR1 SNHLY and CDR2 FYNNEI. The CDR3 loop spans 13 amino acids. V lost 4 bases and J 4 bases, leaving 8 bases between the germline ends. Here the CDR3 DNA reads TGTGCCAGCAGTGGGGGGGGAAATCAGCCCCAGCATTTT. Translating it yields CASSGGGNQPQHF.

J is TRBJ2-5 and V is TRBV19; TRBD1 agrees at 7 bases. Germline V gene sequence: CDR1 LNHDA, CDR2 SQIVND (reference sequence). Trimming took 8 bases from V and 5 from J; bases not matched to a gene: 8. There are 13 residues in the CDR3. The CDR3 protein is CASGAGRGETQYF. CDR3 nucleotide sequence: TGTGCCAGTGGGGCAGGCAGGGGGGAGACCCAGTACTTC.

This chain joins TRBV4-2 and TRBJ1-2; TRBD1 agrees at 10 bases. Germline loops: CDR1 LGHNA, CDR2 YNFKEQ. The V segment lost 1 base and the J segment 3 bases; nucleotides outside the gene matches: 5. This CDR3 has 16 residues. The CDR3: CASSQGRDRGDYGYTF. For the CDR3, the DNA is TGTGCCAGCAGCCAAGGCCGGGACAGGGGTGACTATGGCTACACCTTC.

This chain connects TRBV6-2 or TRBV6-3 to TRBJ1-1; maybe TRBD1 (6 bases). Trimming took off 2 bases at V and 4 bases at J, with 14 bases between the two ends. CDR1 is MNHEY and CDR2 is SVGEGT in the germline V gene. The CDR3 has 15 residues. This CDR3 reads CASSYLRQGSTEAFF. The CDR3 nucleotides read TGTGCCAGCAGTTACCTCCGTCAGGGGAGCACTGAAGCTTTCTTT.

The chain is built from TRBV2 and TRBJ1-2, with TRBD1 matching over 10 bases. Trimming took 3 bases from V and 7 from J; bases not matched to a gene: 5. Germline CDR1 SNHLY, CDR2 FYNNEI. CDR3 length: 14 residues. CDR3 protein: CASSEEGQGFGYTF. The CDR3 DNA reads TGTGCCAGCAGTGAGGAGGGACAGGGGTTTGGCTACACCTTC.

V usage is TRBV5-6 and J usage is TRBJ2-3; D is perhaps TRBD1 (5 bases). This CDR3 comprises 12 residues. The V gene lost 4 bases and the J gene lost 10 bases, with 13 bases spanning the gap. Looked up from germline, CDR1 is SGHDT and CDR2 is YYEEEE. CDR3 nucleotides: TGTGCCAGCAGCCTGACAGACCGATCGCAGTATTTT. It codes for CASSLTDRSQYF.

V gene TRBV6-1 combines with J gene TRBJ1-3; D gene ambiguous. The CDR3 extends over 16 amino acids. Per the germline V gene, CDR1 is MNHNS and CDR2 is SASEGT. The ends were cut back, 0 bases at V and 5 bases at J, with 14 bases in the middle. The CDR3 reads CASSEARGFARNTIYF. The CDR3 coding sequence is TGTGCCAGCAGTGAAGCCCGGGGATTCGCTAGAAACACCATATATTTT.

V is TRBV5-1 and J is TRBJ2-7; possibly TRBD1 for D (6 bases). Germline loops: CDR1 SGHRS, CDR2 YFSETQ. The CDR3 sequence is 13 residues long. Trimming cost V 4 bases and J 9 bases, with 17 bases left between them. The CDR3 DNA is TGCGCCAGCAGCCCTGGGGACACTCGAAGGCAGTACTTC. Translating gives CASSPGDTRRQYF.

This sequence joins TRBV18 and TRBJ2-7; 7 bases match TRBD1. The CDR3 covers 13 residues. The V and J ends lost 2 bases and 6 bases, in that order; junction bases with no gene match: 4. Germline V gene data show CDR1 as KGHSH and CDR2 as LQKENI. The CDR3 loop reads CASSPDRVSEQYV. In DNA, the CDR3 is TGTGCCAGCTCACCAGACAGGGTAAGCGAGCAGTACGTC.

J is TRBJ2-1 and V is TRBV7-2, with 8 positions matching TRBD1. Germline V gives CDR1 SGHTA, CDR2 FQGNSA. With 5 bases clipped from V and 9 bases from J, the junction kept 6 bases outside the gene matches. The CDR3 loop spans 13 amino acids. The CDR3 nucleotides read TGTGCCAGCAGCCTGGACAGGGTTGGTGAGCAGTTCTTC. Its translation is CASSLDRVGEQFF. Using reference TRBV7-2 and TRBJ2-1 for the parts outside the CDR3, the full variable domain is GAGVSQSPSNKVTEKGKDVELRCDPISGHTALYWYRQSLGQGLEFLIYFQGNSAPDKSGLPSDRFSAERTGGSVSTLTIQRTQQEDSAVYLCASSLDRVGEQFFGPGTRLTVL.

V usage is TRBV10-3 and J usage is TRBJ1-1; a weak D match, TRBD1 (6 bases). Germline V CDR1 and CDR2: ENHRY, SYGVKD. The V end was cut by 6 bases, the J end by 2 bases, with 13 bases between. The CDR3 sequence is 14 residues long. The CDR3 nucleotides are TGTGCCATCAGCGTGCGGGGGGCTAACACTGAAGCTTTCTTT. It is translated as CAISVRGANTEAFF.

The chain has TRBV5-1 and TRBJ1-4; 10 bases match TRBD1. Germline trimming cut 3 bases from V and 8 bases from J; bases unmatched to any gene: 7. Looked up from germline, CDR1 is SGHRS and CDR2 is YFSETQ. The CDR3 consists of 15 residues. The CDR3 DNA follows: TGCGCCAGCAGCTCAGACAGGGGGCTTCGGGAAAAACTGTTTTTT. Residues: CASSSDRGLREKLFF.

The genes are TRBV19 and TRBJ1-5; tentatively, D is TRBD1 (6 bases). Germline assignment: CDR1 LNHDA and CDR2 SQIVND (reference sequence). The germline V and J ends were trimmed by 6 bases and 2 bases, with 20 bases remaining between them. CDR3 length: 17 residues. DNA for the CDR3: TGTGCCAGTAGAATGGATCGCGACTACAGGGGCAATCAGCCCCAGCATTTT. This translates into CASRMDRDYRGNQPQHF.

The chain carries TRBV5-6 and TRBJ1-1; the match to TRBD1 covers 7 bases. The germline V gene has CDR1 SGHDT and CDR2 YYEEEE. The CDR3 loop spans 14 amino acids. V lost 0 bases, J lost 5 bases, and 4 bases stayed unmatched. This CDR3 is CASSLEGARTEAFF. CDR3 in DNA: TGTGCCAGCAGCTTGGAGGGGGCTAGAACTGAAGCTTTCTTT.